Given below is one TCR beta chain in context. This specimen belongs to a study of PD-1 blockade in mismatch repair-deficient tumors. Measured with immunoSEQ multiplex PCR; TCRdb has only the in-frame clones, and not every one. This sample yields about 25,000 clones, of which approximately 84% are seen a single time; 2.9% belongs to the top ten. The V gene's germline CDR1 is MGHDK and CDR2 SYGVNS. With 3 bases clipped from V and 2 bases from J, the junction kept 8 bases outside the gene matches. The CDR3 has 16 amino acids. This TCR derives from an adult with mismatch repair-deficient cancer. The source material was PBMCs, sampled before pembrolizumab treatment. The chain combines TRBV25-1 with TRBJ2-3; 7 bases align to TRBD2. In nucleotides, the CDR3 is TGTGCCAGCAGTGACTTCCGGGACTACGACACAGATACGCAGTATTTT. Translated, it gives CASSDFRDYDTDTQYF.